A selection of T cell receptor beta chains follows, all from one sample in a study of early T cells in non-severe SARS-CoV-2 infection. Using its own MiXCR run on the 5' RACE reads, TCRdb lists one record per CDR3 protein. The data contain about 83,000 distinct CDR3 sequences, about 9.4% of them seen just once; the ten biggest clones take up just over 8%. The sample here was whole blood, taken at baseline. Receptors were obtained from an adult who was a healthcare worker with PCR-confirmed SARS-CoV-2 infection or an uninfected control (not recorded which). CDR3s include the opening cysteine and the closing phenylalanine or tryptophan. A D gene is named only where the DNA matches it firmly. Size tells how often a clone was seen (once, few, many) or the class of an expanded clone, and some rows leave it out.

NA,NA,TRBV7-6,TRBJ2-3,TGTGCCAGCAGCTTATACAGCTCTAGCACAGATACGCAGTATTTT,CASSLYSSSTDTQYF
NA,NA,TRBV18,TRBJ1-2,TGTGCCAGCTCACCAAGCGGTAGTGATGGCTACACCTTC,CASSPSGSDGYTF
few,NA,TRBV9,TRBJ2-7,TGTGCCAGCAGCGGACAGACCTACGAGCAGTACTTC,CASSGQTYEQYF
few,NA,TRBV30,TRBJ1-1,TGTGCCTGGAGGCAACAGGGAGGGACTGAAGCTTTCTTT,CAWRQQGGTEAFF
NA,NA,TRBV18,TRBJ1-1,TGTGCCAGCTCAACGACAGATTTCTTCCAAGCTTTCTTT,CASSTTDFFQAFF
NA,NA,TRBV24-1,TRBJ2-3,TGTGCCACCAGTGATTCGGGACTTAAAGATACGCAGTATTTT,CATSDSGLKDTQYF
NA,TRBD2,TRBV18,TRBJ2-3,TGTGCCAGCTCACCCCGGACTAGCGGGAGGAGGACAGATACGCAGTATTTT,CASSPRTSGRRTDTQYF
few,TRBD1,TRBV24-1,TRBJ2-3,TGTGCCACCAGCCTAAGGCAGGGGGCAACAGATACGCAGTATTTT,CATSLRQGATDTQYF
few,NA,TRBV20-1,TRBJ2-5,TGCAGTGCCACGGACAGGGAGGGCCAAGAGACCCAGTACTTC,CSATDREGQETQYF
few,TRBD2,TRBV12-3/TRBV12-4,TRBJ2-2,TGTGCCAGCAGTTTTAGCGGGGCTCATGCCGGGGAGCTGTTTTTT,CASSFSGAHAGELFF
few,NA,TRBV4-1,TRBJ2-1,TGCGCCAGCAGCCAAGAATCCCCCGGCAGACCTTCTTCTGAGCAGTTCTTC,CASSQESPGRPSSEQFF
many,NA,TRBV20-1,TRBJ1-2,TGCAGTGCTAGAGATCCCCCGATAGGGCACTATGGCTACACCTTC,CSARDPPIGHYGYTF
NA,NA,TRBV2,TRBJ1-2,TGTGCCAGAAACGCGGGGAGGGACTATGGCTACACCTTC,CARNAGRDYGYTF
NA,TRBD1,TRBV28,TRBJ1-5,TGTGCCAGCAGCTATGGGACAGGGGGTTATCAGCCCCAGCATTTT,CASSYGTGGYQPQHF
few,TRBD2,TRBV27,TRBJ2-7,TGTGCCAGCAGTCCGCAACCCGGGGGGAACGAGCAGTACTTC,CASSPQPGGNEQYF
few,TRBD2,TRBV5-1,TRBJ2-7,TGCGCCAGCAGCTTTGGGACTAGCGGTACCCCCTCCGAGCAGTACTTC,CASSFGTSGTPSEQYF
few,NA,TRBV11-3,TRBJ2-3,TGTGCCAGCAGCTTAGATAGGTGGACTAACTCCTCCCTGGGGGATACGCAGTATTTT,CASSLDRWTNSSLGDTQYF
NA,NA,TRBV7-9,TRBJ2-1,TGTGCCAGCAGCCAAATGACTTTTCGGAGGGCCTCTGTCTATGAGCAGTTCTTC,CASSQMTFRRASVYEQFF
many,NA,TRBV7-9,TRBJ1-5,TGTGCCAGCAGTGGTTACAATCAGCCCCAGCATTTT,CASSGYNQPQHF
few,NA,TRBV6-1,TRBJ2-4,TGTGCCAGCAGTGAAGGGGGTCTTCGGCCCATAGCCAAAAACATTCAGTACTTC,CASSEGGLRPIAKNIQYF
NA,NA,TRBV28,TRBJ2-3,TGTGCCAGCAGTTTTAATACTTGGGGCCGCACAGATACGCAGTATTTT,CASSFNTWGRTDTQYF
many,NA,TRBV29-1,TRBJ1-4,TGCAGCGTTCCAGTACCCGACAGGATCAGTGAAAAACTGTTTTTT,CSVPVPDRISEKLFF
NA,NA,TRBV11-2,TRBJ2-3,TGTGCCAGCAGCTTAGATTGGAGCATGTCAGATACGCAGTATTTT,CASSLDWSMSDTQYF
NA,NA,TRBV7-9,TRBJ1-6,TGTGCCAGCAGCCAACAGGCCGGTAATTCACCCCTCCACTTT,CASSQQAGNSPLHF
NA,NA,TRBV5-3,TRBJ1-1,TGTGCCAGAAGCGACGGCCGTTACACTGAAGCTTTCTTT,CARSDGRYTEAFF
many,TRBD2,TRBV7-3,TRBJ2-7,TGTGCCAGCAGCTTAGGACTAGCGGGCTCCTACGAGCAGTACTTC,CASSLGLAGSYEQYF
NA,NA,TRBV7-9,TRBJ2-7,TGTGCCAGCAGCTTTAGCGGAGTGGTGTACTTC,CASSFSGVVYF
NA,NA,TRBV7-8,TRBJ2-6,TGTGCCAGCAGCCCGGTCTCTGGGGCCAACGTCCTGACTTTC,CASSPVSGANVLTF
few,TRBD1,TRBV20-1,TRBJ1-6,TGCAGTGCTGGAGGACAGGCCAAGTCACCCCTCCACTTT,CSAGGQAKSPLHF
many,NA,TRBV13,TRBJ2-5,TGTGCCAGCAGCTCCCCTGGGGAGACCCAGTACTTC,CASSSPGETQYF
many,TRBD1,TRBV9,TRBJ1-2,TGTGCCAGCAGCCTAACCCCGACAGGGTCGGGCTACACCTTC,CASSLTPTGSGYTF
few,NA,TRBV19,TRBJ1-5,TGTGCCAGTAGTCGTAACAGGGATCAGCCCCAGCATTTT,CASSRNRDQPQHF
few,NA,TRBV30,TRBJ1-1,TGTGCCTGGAGTCCGGGTCTTGGCAAAAAGGGTTCGGGTGAAGCTTTCTTT,CAWSPGLGKKGSGEAFF
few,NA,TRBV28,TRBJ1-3,TGTGCCAGCAGTTTTGAGGGAGAGGACGGAAACACCATATATTTT,CASSFEGEDGNTIYF
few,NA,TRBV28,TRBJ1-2,TGTGCCAGCAGCTGGAACAGGTACTATGGCTACACCTTC,CASSWNRYYGYTF
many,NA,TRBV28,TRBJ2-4,TGTGCCAGCAGTTTGGGATGGTTTGGAGCCAAAAACATTCAGTACTTC,CASSLGWFGAKNIQYF
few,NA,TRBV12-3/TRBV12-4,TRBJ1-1,TGTGCCAGCAGTCCCTTAAGTCGCAGTGAAGCTTTCTTT,CASSPLSRSEAFF
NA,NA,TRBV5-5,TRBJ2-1,TGTGCCAGCAGCCTGATCGCGTCATCCAATGAGCAGTTCTTC,CASSLIASSNEQFF
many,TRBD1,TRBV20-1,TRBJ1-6,TGCAGTGCTAGAGAGTATAACAGGGGTAATTCACCCCTCCACTTT,CSAREYNRGNSPLHF
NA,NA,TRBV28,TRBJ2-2,TGTGCCAGCAGTTTATCGGTGACGAACACCGGGGAGCTGTTTTTT,CASSLSVTNTGELFF
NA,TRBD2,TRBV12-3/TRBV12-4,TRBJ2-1,TGTGCCAGCAGCCTTTACGTGGGCGGGAGGCCTTACAATGAGCAGTTCTTC,CASSLYVGGRPYNEQFF